This T cell receptor (beta chain) was obtained from a study of early T cells in non-severe SARS-CoV-2 infection. This clonotype was recorded at least ten times. TCRdb called the 5' RACE reads again in MiXCR, with one record for every CDR3 protein. The sample lists over 30,000 distinct CDR3 sequences, approximately 5.1% seen once, with over 6% in the top ten. The CDR3 consists of 15 residues. Per germline, CDR1 WSHSY and CDR2 SAAADI. V was clipped by 2 bases and J by 2 bases; unmatched bases: 3. The V and J genes are TRBV10-2 and TRBJ2-7; 10 bases match TRBD2. The origin of this receptor is an adult who was a healthcare worker with PCR-confirmed SARS-CoV-2 infection or an uninfected control (not recorded which). The sequences come from whole blood, collected at baseline. CDR3 coding DNA: TGCGCCAGCAGTGAGGGAGCGGGAGGGCCCTACGAGCAGTACGTC. Translating gives CASSEGAGGPYEQYV.